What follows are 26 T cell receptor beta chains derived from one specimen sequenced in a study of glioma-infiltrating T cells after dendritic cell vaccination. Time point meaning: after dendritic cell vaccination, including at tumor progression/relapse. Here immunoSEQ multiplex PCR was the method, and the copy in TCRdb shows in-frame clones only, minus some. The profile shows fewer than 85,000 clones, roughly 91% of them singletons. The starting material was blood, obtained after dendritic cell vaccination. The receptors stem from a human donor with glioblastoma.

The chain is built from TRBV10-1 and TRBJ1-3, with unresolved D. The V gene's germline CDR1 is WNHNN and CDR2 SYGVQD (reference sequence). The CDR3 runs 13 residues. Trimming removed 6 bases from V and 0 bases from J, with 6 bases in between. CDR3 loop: CASSRDSGNTIYF. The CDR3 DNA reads TGCGCCAGCAGCCGGGACTCTGGAAACACCATATATTTT.

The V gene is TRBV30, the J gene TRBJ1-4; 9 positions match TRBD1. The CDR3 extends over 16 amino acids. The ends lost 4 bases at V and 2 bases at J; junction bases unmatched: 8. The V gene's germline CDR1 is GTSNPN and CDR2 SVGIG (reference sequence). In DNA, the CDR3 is TGTGCCTGGAACGAAGGGACAGGGACGACTAATGAAAAACTGTTTTTT. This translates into CAWNEGTGTTNEKLFF.

This CDR3 is CASRSGQSYNSPLHF. CDR3 in DNA: TGTGCCAGCAGGTCGGGACAGAGCTATAATTCACCCCTCCACTTT. The chain links TRBV28 to TRBJ1-6, with 7 nucleotides matching TRBD1. The CDR3 totals 15 residues. Trimming removed 6 bases from V and 3 bases from J; junction bases left unmatched: 5. Germline values: CDR1 MDHEN, CDR2 SYDVKM. Filled out from reference TRBV28 and TRBJ1-6, the complete variable domain reads DVKVTQSSRYLVKRTGEKVFLECVQDMDHENMFWYRQDPGLGLRLIYFSYDVKMKEKGDIPEGYSVSREKKERFSLILESASTNQTSMYLCASRSGQSYNSPLHFGNGTRLTVT.

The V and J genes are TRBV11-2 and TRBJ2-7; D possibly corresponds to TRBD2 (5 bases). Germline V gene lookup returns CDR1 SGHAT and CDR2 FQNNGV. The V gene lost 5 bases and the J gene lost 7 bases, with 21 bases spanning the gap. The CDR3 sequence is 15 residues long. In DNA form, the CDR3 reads TGTGCCAGCAGCAACTACGAGCGGTACCCGGGGGAGCAGTACTTC. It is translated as CASSNYERYPGEQYF.

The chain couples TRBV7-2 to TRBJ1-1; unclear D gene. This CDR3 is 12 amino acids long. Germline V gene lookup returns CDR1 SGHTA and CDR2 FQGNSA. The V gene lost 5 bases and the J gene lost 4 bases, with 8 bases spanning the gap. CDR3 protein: CASSRRGTEAFF. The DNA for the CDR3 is TGTGCCAGCAGCCGACGGGGCACTGAAGCTTTCTTT.

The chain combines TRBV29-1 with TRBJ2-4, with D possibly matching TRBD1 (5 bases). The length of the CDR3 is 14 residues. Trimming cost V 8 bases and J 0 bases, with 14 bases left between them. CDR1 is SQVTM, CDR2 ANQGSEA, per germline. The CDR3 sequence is CSISDTGAKNIQYF. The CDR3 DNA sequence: TGCAGCATCTCGGACACCGGAGCCAAAAACATTCAGTACTTC.

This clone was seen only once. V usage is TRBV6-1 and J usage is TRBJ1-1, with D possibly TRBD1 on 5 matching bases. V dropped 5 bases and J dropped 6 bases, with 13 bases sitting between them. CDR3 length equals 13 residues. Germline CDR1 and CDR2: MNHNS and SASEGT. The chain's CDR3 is CASSQGPGAEAFF. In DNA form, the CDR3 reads TGTGCCAGCAGTCAAGGGCCGGGGGCTGAAGCTTTCTTT.

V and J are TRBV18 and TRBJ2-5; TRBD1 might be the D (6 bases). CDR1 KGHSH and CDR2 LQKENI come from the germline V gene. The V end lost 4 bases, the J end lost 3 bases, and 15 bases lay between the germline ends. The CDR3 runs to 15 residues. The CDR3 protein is CASSQLQGREETQYF. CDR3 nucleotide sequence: TGTGCCAGCTCACAACTACAGGGACGGGAAGAGACCCAGTACTTC.

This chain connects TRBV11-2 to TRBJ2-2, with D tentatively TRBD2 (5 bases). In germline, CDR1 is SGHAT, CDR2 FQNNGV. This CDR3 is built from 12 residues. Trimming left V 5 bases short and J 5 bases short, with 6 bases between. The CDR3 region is CASSEGTGELFF. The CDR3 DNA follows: TGTGCCAGCAGCGAGGGAACCGGGGAGCTGTTTTTT.

The DNA of the CDR3 is TGTGCCAGCAGCTTAATAGCGACAGGGCCTAACTATGGCTACACCTTC. Its translation is CASSLIATGPNYGYTF. The chain recombines TRBV7-8 with TRBJ1-2; the match to TRBD1 covers 7 bases. After removal of 2 bases from V and 0 bases from J, the junction contained 6 bases not matched to a gene. The germline V gene has CDR1 SGHVS and CDR2 FQNEAQ. The CDR3 is 16 residues long.

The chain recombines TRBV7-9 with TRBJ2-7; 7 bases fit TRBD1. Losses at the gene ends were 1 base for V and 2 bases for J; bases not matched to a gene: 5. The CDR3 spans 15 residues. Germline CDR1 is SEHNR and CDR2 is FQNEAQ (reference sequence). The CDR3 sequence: CASSLGQGPAYEQYF. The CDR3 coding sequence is TGTGCCAGCAGCTTAGGACAGGGTCCAGCCTACGAGCAGTACTTC.

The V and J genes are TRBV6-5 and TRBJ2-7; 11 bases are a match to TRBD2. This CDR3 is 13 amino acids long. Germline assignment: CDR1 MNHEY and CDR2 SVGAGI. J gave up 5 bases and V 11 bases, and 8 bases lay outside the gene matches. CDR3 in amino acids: CAVLAGGYDEQYF. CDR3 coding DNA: TGTGCCGTCCTAGCGGGGGGTTATGACGAGCAGTACTTC.

The CDR3 coding sequence is TGTGCCAGCAGCTTGGCGGGTGGCTACACCTTC. Its translation is CASSLAGGYTF. V and J are TRBV5-4 and TRBJ1-2; D is uncertain. The ends were cut back, 0 bases at V and 7 bases at J, with 4 bases in the middle. Germline V lookup: CDR1 SGHNT, CDR2 YYREEE (reference sequence). The length of the CDR3 is 11 residues.

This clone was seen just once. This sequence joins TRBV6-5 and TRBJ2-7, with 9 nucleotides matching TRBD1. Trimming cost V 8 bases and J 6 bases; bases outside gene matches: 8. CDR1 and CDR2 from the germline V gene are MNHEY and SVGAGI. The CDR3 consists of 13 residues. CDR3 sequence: CASSPGTGIEQYF. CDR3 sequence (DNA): TGTGCCAGCTCCCCGGGGACAGGGATCGAGCAGTACTTC.

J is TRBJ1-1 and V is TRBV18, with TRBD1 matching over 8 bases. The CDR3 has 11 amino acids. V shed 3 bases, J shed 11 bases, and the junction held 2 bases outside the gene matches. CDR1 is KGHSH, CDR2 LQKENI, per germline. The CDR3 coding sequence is TGTGCCAGCTCACCGGACAGGGACGCTTTCTTT. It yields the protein CASSPDRDAFF.

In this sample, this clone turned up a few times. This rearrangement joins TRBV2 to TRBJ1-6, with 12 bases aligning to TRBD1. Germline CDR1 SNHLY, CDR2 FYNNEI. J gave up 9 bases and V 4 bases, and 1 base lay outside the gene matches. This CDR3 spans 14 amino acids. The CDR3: CASSGDRGRSPLHF. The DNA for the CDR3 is TGTGCCAGCAGTGGGGACAGGGGGCGTTCACCCCTCCACTTT.

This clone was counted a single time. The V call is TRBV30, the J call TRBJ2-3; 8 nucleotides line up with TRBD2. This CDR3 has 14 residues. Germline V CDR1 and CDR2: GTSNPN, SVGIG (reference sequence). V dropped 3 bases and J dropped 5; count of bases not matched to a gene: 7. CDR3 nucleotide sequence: TGTGCCTGGAGCCTCGGGGGGGACCTAGATACGCAGTATTTT. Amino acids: CAWSLGGDLDTQYF.

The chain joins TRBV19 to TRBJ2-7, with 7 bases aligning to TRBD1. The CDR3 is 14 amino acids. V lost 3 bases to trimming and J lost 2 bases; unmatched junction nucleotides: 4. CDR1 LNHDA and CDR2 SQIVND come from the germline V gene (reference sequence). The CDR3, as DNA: TGTGCCAGTAGTATCCAGGGGGAGACCTACGAGCAGTACTTC. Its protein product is CASSIQGETYEQYF.

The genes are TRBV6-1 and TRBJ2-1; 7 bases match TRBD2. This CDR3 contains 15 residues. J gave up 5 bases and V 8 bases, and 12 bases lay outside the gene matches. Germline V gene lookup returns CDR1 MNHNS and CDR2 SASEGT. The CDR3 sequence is CASHGGLADHNEQFF. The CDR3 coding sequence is TGTGCCAGCCATGGAGGGCTAGCGGACCACAATGAGCAGTTCTTC.

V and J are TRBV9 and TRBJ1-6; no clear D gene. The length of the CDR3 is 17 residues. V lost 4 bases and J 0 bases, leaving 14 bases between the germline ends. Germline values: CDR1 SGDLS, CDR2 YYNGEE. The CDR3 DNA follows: TGTGCCAGCAGCCCCCAATCGGGGAGCTCCTATAATTCACCCCTCCACTTT. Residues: CASSPQSGSSYNSPLHF.

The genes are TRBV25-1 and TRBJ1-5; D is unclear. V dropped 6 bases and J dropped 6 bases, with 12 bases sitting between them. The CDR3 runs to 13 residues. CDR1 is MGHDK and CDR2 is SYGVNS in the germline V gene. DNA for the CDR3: TGTGCCAGCAGCGTCGCCTACGGTCAGCCCCAGCATTTT. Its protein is CASSVAYGQPQHF.

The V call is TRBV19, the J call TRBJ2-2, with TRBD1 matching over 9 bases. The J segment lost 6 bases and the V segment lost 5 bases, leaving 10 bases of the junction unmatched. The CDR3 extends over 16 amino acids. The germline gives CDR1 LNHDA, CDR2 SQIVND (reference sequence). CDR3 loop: CASSSIPGQGPGELFF. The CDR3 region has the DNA TGTGCCAGTAGTTCCATACCGGGACAGGGTCCCGGGGAGCTGTTTTTT.

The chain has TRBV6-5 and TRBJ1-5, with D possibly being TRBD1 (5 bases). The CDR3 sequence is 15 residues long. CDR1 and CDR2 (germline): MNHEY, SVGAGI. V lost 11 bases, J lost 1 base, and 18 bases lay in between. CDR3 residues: CASRIGGESNQPQHF. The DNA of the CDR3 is TGTGCCTCGCGAATTGGGGGGGAAAGCAATCAGCCCCAGCATTTT.

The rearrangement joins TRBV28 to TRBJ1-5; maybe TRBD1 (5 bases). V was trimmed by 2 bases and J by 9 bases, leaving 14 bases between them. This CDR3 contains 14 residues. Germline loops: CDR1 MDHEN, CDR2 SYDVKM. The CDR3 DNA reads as TGTGCCAGCAGTTTAGGCAGGGAGGAACGGCCCCAGCATTTT. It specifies CASSLGREERPQHF.

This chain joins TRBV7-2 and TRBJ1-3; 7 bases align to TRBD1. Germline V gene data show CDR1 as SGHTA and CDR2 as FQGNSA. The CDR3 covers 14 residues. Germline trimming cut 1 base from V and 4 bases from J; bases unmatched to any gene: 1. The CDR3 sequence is CASSLGQGGNTIYF. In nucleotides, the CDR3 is TGTGCCAGCAGCTTAGGACAGGGAGGAAACACCATATATTTT.

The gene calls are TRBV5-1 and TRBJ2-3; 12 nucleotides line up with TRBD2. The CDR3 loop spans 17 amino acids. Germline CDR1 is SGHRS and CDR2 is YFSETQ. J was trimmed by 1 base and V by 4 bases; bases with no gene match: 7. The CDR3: CASSVGWTSGGTDTQYF. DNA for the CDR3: TGCGCCAGCAGCGTCGGTTGGACTAGCGGGGGCACAGATACGCAGTATTTT. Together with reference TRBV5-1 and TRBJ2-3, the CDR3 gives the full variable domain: KAGVTQTPRYLIKTRGQQVTLSCSPISGHRSVSWYQQTPGQGLQFLFEYFSETQRNKGNFPGRFSGRQFSNSRSEMNVSTLELGDSALYLCASSVGWTSGGTDTQYFGPGTRLTVL.